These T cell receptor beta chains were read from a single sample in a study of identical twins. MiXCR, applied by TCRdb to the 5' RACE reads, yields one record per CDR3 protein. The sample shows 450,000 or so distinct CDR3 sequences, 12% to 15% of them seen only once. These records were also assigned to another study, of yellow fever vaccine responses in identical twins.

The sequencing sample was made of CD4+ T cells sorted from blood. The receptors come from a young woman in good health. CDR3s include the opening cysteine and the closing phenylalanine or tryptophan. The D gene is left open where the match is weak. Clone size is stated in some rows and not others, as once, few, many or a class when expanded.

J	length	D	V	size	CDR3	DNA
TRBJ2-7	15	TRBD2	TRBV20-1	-	CSARGLAGGSYEQYF	TGCAGTGCTAGGGGACTAGCGGGGGGCTCCTACGAGCAGTACTTC
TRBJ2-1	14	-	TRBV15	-	CATSRGVGANEQFF	TGTGCCACCAGCAGAGGCGTCGGGGCTAATGAGCAGTTCTTC
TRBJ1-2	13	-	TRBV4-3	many	CASSQDEGYGYTF	TGCGCCAGCAGCCAAGATGAAGGGTATGGCTACACCTTC
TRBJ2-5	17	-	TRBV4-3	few	CASSQEGIAGSGETQYF	TGCGCCAGCAGCCAAGAGGGTATCGCGGGGTCTGGAGAGACCCAGTACTTC
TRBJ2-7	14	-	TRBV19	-	CASSDGASSYEQYF	TGTGCCAGTAGTGACGGAGCCTCCTCCTACGAGCAGTACTTC
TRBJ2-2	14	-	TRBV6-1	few	CASRTSRGTGELFF	TGTGCCAGCAGGACGAGTCGGGGCACCGGGGAGCTGTTTTTT
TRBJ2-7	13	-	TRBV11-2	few	CASSLRTYYEQYF	TGTGCCAGCAGCTTAAGGACCTACTACGAGCAGTACTTC
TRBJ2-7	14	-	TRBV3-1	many	CASSPRDGPYEQYF	TGTGCCAGCAGCCCCCGGGACGGTCCCTACGAGCAGTACTTC
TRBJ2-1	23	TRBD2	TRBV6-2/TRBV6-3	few	CASSYSSGSASGGTISSYNEQFF	TGTGCCAGCAGTTACTCTAGCGGTTCTGCCAGCGGGGGGACGATTAGCTCCTACAATGAGCAGTTCTTC
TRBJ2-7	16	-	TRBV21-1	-	CASSKPDGEPTYEQYF	TGTGCCAGCAGCAAACCCGACGGGGAACCCACCTACGAGCAGTACTTC
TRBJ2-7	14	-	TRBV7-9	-	CASSLAGAVYEQYF	TGTGCCAGCAGCTTAGCCGGGGCCGTTTACGAGCAGTACTTC
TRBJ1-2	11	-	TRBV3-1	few	CASQDVYGYTF	TGTGCCAGCCAGGATGTTTATGGCTACACCTTC
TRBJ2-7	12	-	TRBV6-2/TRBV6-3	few	CASRRGTYEQYF	TGTGCCAGCAGACGGGGAACCTACGAGCAGTACTTC
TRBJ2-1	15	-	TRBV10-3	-	CAISENLLNYNEQFF	TGTGCCATCAGTGAGAATTTACTTAACTACAATGAGCAGTTCTTC
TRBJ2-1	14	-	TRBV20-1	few	CSARDRRAGNEQFF	TGCAGTGCTAGAGATCGAAGGGCAGGCAATGAGCAGTTCTTC
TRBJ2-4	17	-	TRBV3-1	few	CASSQGPRGGAGDIQYF	TGTGCCAGCAGCCAAGGCCCCAGAGGGGGGGCCGGGGACATTCAGTACTTC
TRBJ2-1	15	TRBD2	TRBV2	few	CASSETSGGTGEQFF	TGTGCCAGCAGTGAGACGAGCGGGGGGACTGGTGAGCAGTTCTTC
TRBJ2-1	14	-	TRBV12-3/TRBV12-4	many	CASSPETAYNEQFF	TGTGCCAGCAGTCCCGAGACCGCTTACAATGAGCAGTTCTTC
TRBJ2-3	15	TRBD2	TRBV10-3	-	CAIRGREGPTDTQYF	TGTGCCATCAGAGGGCGGGAGGGCCCTACAGATACGCAGTATTTT
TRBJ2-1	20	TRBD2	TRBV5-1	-	CASSQPTSGSRKTANNEQFF	TGCGCCAGCAGCCAACCGACTAGCGGGTCGAGGAAAACCGCGAATAATGAGCAGTTCTTC